A selection of T cell receptor beta chains follows, all from one sample in a study of shared clonotypes between healthy human individuals. Libraries were prepared by immunoSEQ multiplex PCR; TCRdb keeps only in-frame clonotypes and omits some of them. Of some 2 million clones in the sample, about 94% are singletons; the top ten hold around 1.2%. The specimen sequenced was naive CD8+ T cells sorted from blood. These receptor sequences come from a man aged 18 to 29 in good health. Each CDR3 is given with its conserved first and last residue. Fields, in order: J gene, D gene, clone size, V gene, CDR3 protein, CDR3 DNA. D genes are given only for firm matches. For some rows the clone size is stated as once, few or many, or as a class when expanded; others skip it.

TRBJ1-5,.,.,TRBV28,CASSLYQVSNQPQHF,TGTGCCAGCAGTTTGTACCAGGTTAGCAATCAGCCCCAGCATTTT
TRBJ2-1,.,.,TRBV7-9,CASSPSPSYNEQFF,TGTGCCAGCAGCCCGTCCCCATCCTACAATGAGCAGTTCTTC
TRBJ2-1,.,.,TRBV27,CASSRSEFAYNEQFF,TGTGCCAGCAGTAGATCAGAGTTCGCCTACAATGAGCAGTTCTTC
TRBJ2-2,TRBD1,.,TRBV27,CASSLSTGFGGELFF,TGTGCCAGCAGTTTATCGACAGGGTTCGGCGGGGAGCTGTTTTTT
TRBJ1-6,TRBD1,few,TRBV2,CASSGTGGSYNSPLHF,TGTGCCAGCAGCGGGACAGGGGGATCCTATAATTCACCCCTCCACTTT
TRBJ2-2,.,.,TRBV4-1,CASSIGNLAELNTGELFF,TGCGCCAGCAGCATCGGAAACCTAGCCGAATTGAACACCGGGGAGCTGTTTTTT
TRBJ2-1,.,.,TRBV2,CASAAGASYNEQFF,TGTGCCAGCGCGGCGGGGGCCTCCTACAATGAGCAGTTCTTC
TRBJ2-3,.,.,TRBV11-2,CASSDETRTLSFSTDTQYF,TGTGCCAGCAGCGACGAGACTAGAACCCTTTCCTTTAGCACAGATACGCAGTATTTT
TRBJ2-1,.,.,TRBV5-1,CASSLGWGSSYNEQFF,TGCGCCAGCAGCTTGGGTTGGGGGAGCTCCTACAATGAGCAGTTCTTC
TRBJ1-2,.,.,TRBV19,CASSILPGDNNYGYTF,TGTGCCAGTAGTATCCTCCCAGGAGATAATAACTATGGCTACACCTTC
TRBJ1-6,TRBD1,.,TRBV7-9,CASSLVVGTGDRSPLHF,TGTGCCAGCAGCTTAGTTGTGGGGACAGGGGATCGGTCACCCCTCCACTTT
TRBJ1-5,.,.,TRBV7-2,CAIDREPQHF,TGTGCCATCGATAGGGAGCCCCAGCATTTT
TRBJ2-6,.,.,TRBV7-8,CASSLELAHPSGANVLTF,TGTGCCAGCAGCTTAGAGCTAGCGCACCCCTCTGGGGCCAACGTCCTGACTTTC
TRBJ2-3,.,.,TRBV18,CASSPWPLRTDTQYF,TGTGCCAGCTCACCGTGGCCCCTTCGGACAGATACGCAGTATTTT
TRBJ1-3,.,once,TRBV4-3,CASSQGVGSGNTIYF,TGCGCCAGCAGCCAAGGCGTGGGGTCTGGAAACACCATATATTTT
TRBJ1-2,.,.,TRBV30,CAWSEGSGGYTF,TGTGCCTGGAGCGAGGGTTCCGGCGGCTACACCTTC
TRBJ2-7,.,.,TRBV5-8,CASSLNWGYGYEQYF,TGTGCCAGCAGCCTTAATTGGGGCTATGGGTACGAGCAGTACTTC
TRBJ1-6,TRBD1,.,TRBV13,CASSSRDSHPDNSPLHF,TGTGCCAGCAGCTCCCGGGACAGCCATCCAGATAATTCACCCCTCCACTTT
TRBJ1-5,.,.,TRBV27,CASSLSEWLQPQHF,TGTGCCAGCAGTTTATCGGAGTGGTTGCAGCCCCAGCATTTT
TRBJ2-7,.,.,TRBV28,CASSFFRREISYEQYF,TGTGCCAGCAGTTTTTTTCGAAGGGAGATCTCCTACGAGCAGTACTTC